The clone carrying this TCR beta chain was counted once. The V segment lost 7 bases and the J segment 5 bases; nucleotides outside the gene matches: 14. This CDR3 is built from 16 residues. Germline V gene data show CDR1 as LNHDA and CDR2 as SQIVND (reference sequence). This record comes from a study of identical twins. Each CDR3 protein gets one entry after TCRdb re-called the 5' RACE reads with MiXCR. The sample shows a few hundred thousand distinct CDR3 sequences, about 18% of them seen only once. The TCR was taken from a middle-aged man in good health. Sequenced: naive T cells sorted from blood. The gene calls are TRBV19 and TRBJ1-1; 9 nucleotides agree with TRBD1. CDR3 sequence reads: CASITPGQGGWTEAFF. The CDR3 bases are TGTGCCAGTATCACGCCGGGACAGGGTGGTTGGACTGAAGCTTTCTTT.